This T cell receptor beta chain was sequenced for a study of CD8+ T cells in alopecia areata. Study background: Treated patients were scored for severity by percent of scalp affected.

As for treatment: oral pan-JAK inhibitor, 5-10 mg twice daily. In alopecia areata patients, both lesional scalp punch biopsies and peripheral blood were collected. Sequencing used cDNA as its template, made by extracting RNA and reverse transcribing it. The method was immunoSEQ multiplex PCR; TCRdb's version includes in-frame clones alone and lacks a portion of them. The table shows 190,000 or so clones, with roughly 50% occurring only once. This clone turned up a few times. Sequences were derived from CD8+ T cells sorted from blood, sampled at week 24, from a patient treated with tofacitinib. The clonotype was recovered from a human donor with alopecia areata.

The CDR3 region is CASSVTGYNEQFF. Here the CDR3 DNA reads TGTGCCAGCAGCGTGACAGGGTACAATGAGCAGTTCTTC. The rearrangement uses TRBV5-6 and TRBJ2-1; 7 nucleotides line up with TRBD1. The CDR3 consists of 13 residues. Germline lookup yields CDR1 SGHDT and CDR2 YYEEEE. V was clipped by 4 bases and J by 4 bases; unmatched bases: 2.